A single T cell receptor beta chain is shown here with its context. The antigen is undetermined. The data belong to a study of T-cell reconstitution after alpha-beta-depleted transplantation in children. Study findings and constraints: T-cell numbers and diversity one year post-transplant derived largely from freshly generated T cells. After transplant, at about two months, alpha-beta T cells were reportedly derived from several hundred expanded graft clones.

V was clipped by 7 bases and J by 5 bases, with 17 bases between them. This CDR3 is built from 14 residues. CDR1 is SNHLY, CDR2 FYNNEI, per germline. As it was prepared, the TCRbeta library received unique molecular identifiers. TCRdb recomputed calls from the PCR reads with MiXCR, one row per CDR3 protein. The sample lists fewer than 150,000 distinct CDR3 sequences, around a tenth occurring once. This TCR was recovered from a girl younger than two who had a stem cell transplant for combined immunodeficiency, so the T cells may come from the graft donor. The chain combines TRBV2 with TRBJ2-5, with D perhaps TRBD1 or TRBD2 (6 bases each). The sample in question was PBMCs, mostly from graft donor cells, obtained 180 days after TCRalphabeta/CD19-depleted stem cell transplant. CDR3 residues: CASKSREGGETQYF. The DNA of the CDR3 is TGTGCCAGCAAGAGCAGGGAAGGGGGGGAGACCCAGTACTTC.